This paragraph covers one T cell receptor (beta chain) sequence. The data belong to a study of blood T cell repertoires in COVID-19. Overall study context: Whether acute or convalescent, the COVID-19 samples came from the United States, Italy and Spain. PBMCs, B-cell-depleted T cells, or T cells provided the cDNA or gDNA that made up the material.

Original processing methods: Nucleated cell counts were estimated from reference gene primer amplification. Assay: immunoSEQ multiplex PCR; the TCRdb copy retains only in-frame clones and omits some. That table furnishes V, J and clone size, whereas the DNA furnished D and trimming. The profile covers about 260,000 clones, with 75% to 90% appearing a single time and roughly 1.6% taken by the ten largest. CDR3 length: 15 residues. Germline V lookup: CDR1 SGHNT, CDR2 YYREEE (reference sequence). The junction had 8 bases not matched to a gene; V was cut back by 4 bases and J by 5 bases. The chain recombines TRBV5-4 with TRBJ1-2; TRBD1 matches 10 bases. The specimen was peripheral blood. The sequence came from a woman aged 35 to 49 who had recovered from COVID-19. The CDR3: CASSRGTGASYGYTF. The CDR3 DNA reads TGTGCCAGCAGCCGGGGGACAGGGGCCTCGTATGGCTACACCTTC.